This TCR beta chain originates from a study of T cell repertoires in cytomegalovirus infection. The overall study: In public TCR beta signatures, there were indications of both CMV infection and matching HLA type. Study-wide results and limits: What dominated the ex vivo response were HLA-C-restricted CMV-specific TCR beta clonotypes. Accumulated public TCR beta family frequency recognized individuals carrying CMV together with the relevant HLA.

CDR3 length: 10 amino acids. V was cut by 11 bases and J by 7 bases, with 9 bases left in between. CDR1 ENHRY and CDR2 SYGVKD come from the germline V gene. Remarks on this clonotype: No antigen is known for it.

TCRdb re-analysed the reads in MiXCR, keeping a single row per CDR3 protein. The sample records 500,000 to 600,000 distinct CDR3 sequences, more than 15% being singletons. Sequencing input: CD8+ T cells from PBMCs. The source is a human donor in good health (CMV status not recorded). Some clones in this sample may be carry-over from other donors' samples. This chain connects TRBV10-3 to TRBJ1-5; D not resolved. CDR3 region: CAVGRQPQHF. For the CDR3, the DNA is TGTGCCGTCGGACGACAGCCCCAGCATTTT.